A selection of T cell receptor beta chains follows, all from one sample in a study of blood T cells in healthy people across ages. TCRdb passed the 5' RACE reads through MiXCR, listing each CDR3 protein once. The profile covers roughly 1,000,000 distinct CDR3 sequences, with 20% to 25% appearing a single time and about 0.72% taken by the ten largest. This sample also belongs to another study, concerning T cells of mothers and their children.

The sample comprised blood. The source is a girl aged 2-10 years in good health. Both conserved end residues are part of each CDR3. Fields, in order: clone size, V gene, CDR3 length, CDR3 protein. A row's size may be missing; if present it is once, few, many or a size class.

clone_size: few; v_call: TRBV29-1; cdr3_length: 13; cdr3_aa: CSVLDGSNQPQHF
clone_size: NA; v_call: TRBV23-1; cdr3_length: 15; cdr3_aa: CASSQNYPLSYEQYF
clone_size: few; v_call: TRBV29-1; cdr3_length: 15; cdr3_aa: CSEKPGQGKSYEQYF
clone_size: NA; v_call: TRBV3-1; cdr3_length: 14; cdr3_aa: CASSQVGGAGEQYF
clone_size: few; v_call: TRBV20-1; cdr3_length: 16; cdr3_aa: CSASPWTGMSYNEQFF
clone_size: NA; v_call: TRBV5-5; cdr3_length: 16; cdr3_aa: CASSFGAYSANEKLFF
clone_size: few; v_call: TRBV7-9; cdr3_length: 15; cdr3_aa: CASSFGPQDLYGYTF
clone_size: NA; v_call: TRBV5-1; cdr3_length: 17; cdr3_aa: CASSSGEGLAGVTEQFF
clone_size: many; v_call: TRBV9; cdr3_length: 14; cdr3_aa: CASSAGFGSGELFF
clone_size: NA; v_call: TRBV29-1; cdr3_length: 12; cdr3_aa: CSAYDSGNTIYF
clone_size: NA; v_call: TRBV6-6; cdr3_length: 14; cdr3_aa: CASLEVVGGNEQYF
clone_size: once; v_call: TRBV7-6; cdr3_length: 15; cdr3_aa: CASSLRGGGPYEQYF
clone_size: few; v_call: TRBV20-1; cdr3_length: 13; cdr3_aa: CSASGAAPYEQYF
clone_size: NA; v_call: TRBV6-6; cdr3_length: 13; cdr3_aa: CASSYSQAPEAFF
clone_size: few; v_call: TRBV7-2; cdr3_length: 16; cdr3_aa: CASSLGVERALETQYF
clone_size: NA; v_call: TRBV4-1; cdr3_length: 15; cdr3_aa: CASSQSRGYPYEQYF